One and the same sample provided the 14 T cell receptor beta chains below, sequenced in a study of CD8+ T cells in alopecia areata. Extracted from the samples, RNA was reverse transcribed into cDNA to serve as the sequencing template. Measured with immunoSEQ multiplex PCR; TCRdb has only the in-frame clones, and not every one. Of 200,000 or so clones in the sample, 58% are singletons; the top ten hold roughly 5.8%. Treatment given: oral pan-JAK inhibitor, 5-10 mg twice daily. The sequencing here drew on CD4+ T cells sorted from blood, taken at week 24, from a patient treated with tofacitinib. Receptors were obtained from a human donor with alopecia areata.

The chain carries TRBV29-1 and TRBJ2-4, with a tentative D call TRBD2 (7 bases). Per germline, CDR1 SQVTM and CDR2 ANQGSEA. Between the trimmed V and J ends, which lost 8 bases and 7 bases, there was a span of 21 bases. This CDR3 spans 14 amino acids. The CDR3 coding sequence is TGCAGCAAAACAGGGAAGCGGGGCGGGAACATTCAGTACTTC. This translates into CSKTGKRGGNIQYF.

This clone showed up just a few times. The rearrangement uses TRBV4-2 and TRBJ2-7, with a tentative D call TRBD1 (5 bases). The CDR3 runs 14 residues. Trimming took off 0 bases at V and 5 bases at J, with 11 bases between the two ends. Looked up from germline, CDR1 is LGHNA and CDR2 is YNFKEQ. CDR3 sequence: CASSQDQGTHEQYF. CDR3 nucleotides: TGTGCCAGCAGCCAAGATCAGGGTACCCACGAGCAGTACTTC.

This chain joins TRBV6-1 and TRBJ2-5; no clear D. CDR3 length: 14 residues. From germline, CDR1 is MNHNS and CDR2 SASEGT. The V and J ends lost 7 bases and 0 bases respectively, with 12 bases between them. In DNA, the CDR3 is TGTGCCAGCATCCTCGGACCGAACCAAGAGACCCAGTACTTC. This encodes CASILGPNQETQYF.

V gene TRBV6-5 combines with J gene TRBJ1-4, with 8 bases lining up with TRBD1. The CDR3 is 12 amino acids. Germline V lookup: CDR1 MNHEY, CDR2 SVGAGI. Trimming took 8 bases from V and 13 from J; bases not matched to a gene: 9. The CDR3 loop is CASGQGIGALFF. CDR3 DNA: TGTGCCAGCGGACAGGGTATCGGTGCACTGTTTTTT.

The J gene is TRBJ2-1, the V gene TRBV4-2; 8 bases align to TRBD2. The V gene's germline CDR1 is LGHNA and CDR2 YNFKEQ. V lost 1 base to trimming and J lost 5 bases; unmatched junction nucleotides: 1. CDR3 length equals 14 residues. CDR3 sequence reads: CASSQGRGDNEQFF. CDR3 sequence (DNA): TGTGCCAGCAGCCAAGGGCGGGGGGACAATGAGCAGTTCTTC.

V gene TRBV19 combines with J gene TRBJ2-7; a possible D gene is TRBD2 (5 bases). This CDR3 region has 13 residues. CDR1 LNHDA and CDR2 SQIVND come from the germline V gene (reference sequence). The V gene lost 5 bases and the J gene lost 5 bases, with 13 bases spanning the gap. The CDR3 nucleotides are TGTGCCAGTAGTCTGGATTTCGGGGACGAGCAGTACTTC. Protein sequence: CASSLDFGDEQYF.

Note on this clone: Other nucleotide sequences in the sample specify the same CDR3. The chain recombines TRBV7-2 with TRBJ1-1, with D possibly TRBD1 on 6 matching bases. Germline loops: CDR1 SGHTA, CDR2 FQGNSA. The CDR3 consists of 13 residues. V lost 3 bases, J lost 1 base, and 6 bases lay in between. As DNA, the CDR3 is TGTGCCAGCAGCTTGGACAGGAACACTGAAGCTTTCTTT. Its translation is CASSLDRNTEAFF.

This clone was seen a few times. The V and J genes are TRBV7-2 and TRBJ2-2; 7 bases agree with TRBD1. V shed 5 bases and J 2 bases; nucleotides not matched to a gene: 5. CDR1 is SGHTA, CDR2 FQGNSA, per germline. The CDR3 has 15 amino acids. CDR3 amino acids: CASSPTGDNTGELFF. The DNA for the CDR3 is TGTGCCAGCAGCCCTACAGGGGACAACACCGGGGAGCTGTTTTTT.

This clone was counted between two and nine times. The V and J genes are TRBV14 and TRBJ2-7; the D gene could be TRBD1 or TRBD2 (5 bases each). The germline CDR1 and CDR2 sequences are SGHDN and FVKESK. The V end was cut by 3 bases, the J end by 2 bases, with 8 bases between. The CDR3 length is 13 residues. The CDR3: CASSQGPPYEQYF. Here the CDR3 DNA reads TGTGCCAGCAGCCAGGGACCACCCTACGAGCAGTACTTC.

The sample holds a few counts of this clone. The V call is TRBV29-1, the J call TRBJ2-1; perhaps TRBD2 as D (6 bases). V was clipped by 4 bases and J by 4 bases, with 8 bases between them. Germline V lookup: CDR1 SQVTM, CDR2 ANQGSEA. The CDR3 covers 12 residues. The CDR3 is CSVGTIYNEQFF. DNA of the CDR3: TGCAGCGTTGGGACTATATACAATGAGCAGTTCTTC.

The CDR3 DNA follows: TGCGCCAGCAGCCGGGCGTCTGGGGCCAACGTCCTGACTTTC. This codes for CASSRASGANVLTF. V gene TRBV5-1 combines with J gene TRBJ2-6; D unclear. Deletions cut 4 bases from V and 1 base from J, with 6 bases between. The CDR3 extends over 14 amino acids. From germline, CDR1 is SGHRS and CDR2 YFSETQ.

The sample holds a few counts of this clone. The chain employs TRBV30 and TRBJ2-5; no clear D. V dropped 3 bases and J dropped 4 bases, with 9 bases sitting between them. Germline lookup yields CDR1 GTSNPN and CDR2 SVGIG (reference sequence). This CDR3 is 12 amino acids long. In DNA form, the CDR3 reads TGTGCCTGGAGGCCCGAGGCAGAGACCCAGTACTTC. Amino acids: CAWRPEAETQYF.

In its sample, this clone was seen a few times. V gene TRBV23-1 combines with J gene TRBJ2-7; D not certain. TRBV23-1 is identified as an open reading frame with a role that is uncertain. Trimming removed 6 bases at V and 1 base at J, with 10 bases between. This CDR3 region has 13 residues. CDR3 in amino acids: CASSPGKSYEQYF. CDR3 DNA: TGCGCCAGCAGCCCCGGAAAGTCCTACGAGCAGTACTTC.

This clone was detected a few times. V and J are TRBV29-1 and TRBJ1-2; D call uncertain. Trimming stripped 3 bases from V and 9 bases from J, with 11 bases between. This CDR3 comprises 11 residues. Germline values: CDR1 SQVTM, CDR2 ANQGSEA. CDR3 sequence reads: CSVESGSSYTF. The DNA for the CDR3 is TGCAGCGTTGAGTCGGGGTCAAGCTACACCTTC. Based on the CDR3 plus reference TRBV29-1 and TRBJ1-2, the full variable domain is SAVISQKPSRDICQRGTSLTIQCQVDSQVTMMFWYRQQPGQSLTLIATANQGSEATYESGFVIDKFPISRPNLTFSTLTVSNMSPEDSSIYLCSVESGSSYTFGSGTRLTVV.